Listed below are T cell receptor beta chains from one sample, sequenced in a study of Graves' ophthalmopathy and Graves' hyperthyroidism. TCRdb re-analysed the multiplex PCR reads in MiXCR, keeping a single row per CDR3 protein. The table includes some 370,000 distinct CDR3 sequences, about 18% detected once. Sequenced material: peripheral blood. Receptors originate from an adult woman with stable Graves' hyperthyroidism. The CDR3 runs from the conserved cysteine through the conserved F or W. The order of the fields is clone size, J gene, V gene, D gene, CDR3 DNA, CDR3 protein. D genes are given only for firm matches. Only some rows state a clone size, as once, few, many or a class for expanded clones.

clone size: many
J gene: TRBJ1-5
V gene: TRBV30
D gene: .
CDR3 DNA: TGTGCCTGGAGCGCGGGGGTACGTCCCCAGCATTTT
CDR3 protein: CAWSAGVRPQHF

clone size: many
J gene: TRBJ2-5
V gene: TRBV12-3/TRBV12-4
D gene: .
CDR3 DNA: TGTGCCAGCAGCCCCCGAGGAGAGACCCAGTACTTC
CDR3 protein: CASSPRGETQYF

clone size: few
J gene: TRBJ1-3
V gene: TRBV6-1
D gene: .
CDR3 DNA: TGTGCCAGCAGTGAATTGCAGATTGGAAACACCATATATTTT
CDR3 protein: CASSELQIGNTIYF

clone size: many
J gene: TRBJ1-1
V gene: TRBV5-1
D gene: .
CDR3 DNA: TGCGCCAGCAGCTTGGCCCTGCTTCCAGGGGCCGGGTCGAACACTGAAGCTTTCTTT
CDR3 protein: CASSLALLPGAGSNTEAFF

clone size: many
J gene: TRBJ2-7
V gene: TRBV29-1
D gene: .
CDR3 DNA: TGCAGCGTTCGAGGACAGTCCTACGAGCAGTACTTC
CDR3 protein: CSVRGQSYEQYF

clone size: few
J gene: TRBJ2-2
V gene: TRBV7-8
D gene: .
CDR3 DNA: TGTGCCAGCAGCTTAGTTGTGGGTCCCGGGGAGCTGTTTTTT
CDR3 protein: CASSLVVGPGELFF

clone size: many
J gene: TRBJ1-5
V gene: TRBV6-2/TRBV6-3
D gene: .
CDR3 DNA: TGTGCCAGCAGTCAAGGGACATCATTTCATTTT
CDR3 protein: CASSQGTSFHF

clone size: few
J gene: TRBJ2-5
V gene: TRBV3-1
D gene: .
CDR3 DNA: TGTGCCAGCAGCCAACGGGGACTCTCACAAGAGACCCAGTACTTC
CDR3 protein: CASSQRGLSQETQYF

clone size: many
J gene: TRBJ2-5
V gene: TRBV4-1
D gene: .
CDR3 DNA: TGCGCCAGCAGCCAAGGGTTGGCTAGCGCGCAAGAGACCCAGTACTTC
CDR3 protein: CASSQGLASAQETQYF

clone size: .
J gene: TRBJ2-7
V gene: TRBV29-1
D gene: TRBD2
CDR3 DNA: TGCAGCGTTGAAAGGCGGGAGGAAGGGGCCTACGAGCAGTACTTC
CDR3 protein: CSVERREEGAYEQYF

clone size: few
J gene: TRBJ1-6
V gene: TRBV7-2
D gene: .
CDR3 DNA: TGTGCCAGCTTACGGACTTCTAATTCACCCCTCCACTTT
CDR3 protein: CASLRTSNSPLHF

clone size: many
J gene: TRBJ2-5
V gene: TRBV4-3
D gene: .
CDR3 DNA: TGCGCCAGCAGCCCGCAGTATAGGGGGGAGACCCAGTACTTC
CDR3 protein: CASSPQYRGETQYF

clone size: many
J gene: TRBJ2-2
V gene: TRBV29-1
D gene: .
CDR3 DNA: TGCAGCGTTGGTGGGGCGATGAACACCGGGGAGCTGTTTTTT
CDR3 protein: CSVGGAMNTGELFF

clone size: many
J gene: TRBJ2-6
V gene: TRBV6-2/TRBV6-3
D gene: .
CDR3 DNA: TGTGCCAGCAGTTACCCTCCACAATCTGGGGCCAACGTCCTGACTTTC
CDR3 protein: CASSYPPQSGANVLTF

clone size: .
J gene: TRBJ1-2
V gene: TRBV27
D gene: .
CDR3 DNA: TGTGCCAGCAGTTTAACATGGAACTATGGCTACACCTTC
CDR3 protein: CASSLTWNYGYTF

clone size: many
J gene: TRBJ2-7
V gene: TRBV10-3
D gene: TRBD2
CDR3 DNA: TGTGCCATCAGTGAGGCCCTAGCGGGCTACGAGCAGTACTTC
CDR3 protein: CAISEALAGYEQYF

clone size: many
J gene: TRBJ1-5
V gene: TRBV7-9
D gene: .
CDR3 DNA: TGTGCCAGCAGCCCAGTCTCCGCCAAGATTAATCAGCCCCAGCATTTT
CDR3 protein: CASSPVSAKINQPQHF

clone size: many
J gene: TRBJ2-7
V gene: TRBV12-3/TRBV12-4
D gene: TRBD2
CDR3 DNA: TGTGCCAGCAGTTTAGGTAGCCTAGCGGGATTCTCCTACGAGCAGTACTTC
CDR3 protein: CASSLGSLAGFSYEQYF

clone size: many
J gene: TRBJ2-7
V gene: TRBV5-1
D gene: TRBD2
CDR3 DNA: TGCGCCAGCAGCCTGCAGGGACTAGCGGGCTCCTACGAGCAGTACTTC
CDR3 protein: CASSLQGLAGSYEQYF

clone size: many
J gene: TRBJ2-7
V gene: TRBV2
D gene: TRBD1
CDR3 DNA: TGTGCCAGCAGTTTTGACAGGGCGGGCGAGCAGTACTTC
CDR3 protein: CASSFDRAGEQYF